Below, 12 T cell receptor beta chains from the same sample are listed, as sequenced in a study of T cells in Graves' hyperthyroidism and ophthalmopathy (dated by TCRdb to the late 2010s). Library creation used multiplex PCR. Sequencing instrument: Illumina HiSeq 2000. TCR beta CDR3 regions were amplified from RNA transcripts. For the first round of RT-PCR on the TCR CDR3, the HTBI primer set was used together with the Qiagen OneStep RT-PCR kit. TCRdb reprocessed the public reads (quality trimming at Q25 with fastp, clone calling with MiXCR) and kept in-frame beta chains. Every entry covers one CDR3 protein and lists the most common genes and DNA from its rows. The sample has about 360,000 distinct CDR3 sequences on record, less than 15% of them singletons. The ten largest clonotypes hold 9.2% of the sample. The sequenced material came from blood. The source of these receptors is a woman between 18 and 30 years old with Graves' hyperthyroidism.

In this sample, this clonotype turned up many times. This chain links TRBV13 with TRBJ1-1; 7 positions agree with TRBD1. The CDR3 contains 14 residues. V gave up 5 bases and J gave up 4 bases; unmatched junction bases: 7. CDR1 is PRHDT, CDR2 FYEKMQ, per germline (reference sequence). CDR3 nucleotide sequence: TGTGCCAGCAGCCTATCATACAGGGGCACTGAAGCTTTCTTT. Translated, it gives CASSLSYRGTEAFF.

This clonotype was detected many times. The rearrangement links TRBV7-2 to TRBJ2-2; 7 positions agree with TRBD1. This CDR3 spans 15 amino acids. J lost 5 bases, V lost 5 bases, and 8 bases had no gene match. Germline CDR1 SGHTA, CDR2 FQGNSA. CDR3 in amino acids: CASSRLGGLTGELFF. The CDR3 nucleotides are TGTGCCAGCAGCCGTTTAGGGGGCTTGACCGGGGAGCTGTTTTTT.

The chain recombines TRBV4-1 with TRBJ1-1, with unresolved D. The CDR3 contains 15 residues. Germline V gene data show CDR1 as MGHRA and CDR2 as YSYEKL. The ends were cut back, 0 bases at V and 4 bases at J, with 12 bases in the middle. The CDR3 loop is CASSQELGRGTEAFF. DNA of the CDR3: TGCGCCAGCAGCCAAGAATTGGGCCGGGGCACTGAAGCTTTCTTT.

This clonotype has more than one count but fewer than ten. The rearrangement links TRBV5-1 to TRBJ2-3; TRBD1 matches 8 bases. V lost 8 bases to trimming and J lost 6 bases; unmatched junction nucleotides: 8. Germline V CDR1 and CDR2: SGHRS, YFSETQ. CDR3 length equals 13 residues. CDR3 bases: TGCGCCAGTTCGGCAGGGGGCAAGGATACGCAGTATTTT. This gives the protein CASSAGGKDTQYF.

This clonotype was seen ten or more times. The chain recombines TRBV28 with TRBJ1-4; 7 bases are a match to TRBD1. With 10 bases clipped from V and 0 bases from J, the junction kept 2 bases outside the gene matches. The germline CDR1 and CDR2 sequences are MDHEN and SYDVKM. The length of the CDR3 is 13 residues. The CDR3 spells CATGTATNEKLFF. In DNA form, the CDR3 reads TGTGCCACCGGGACAGCAACTAATGAAAAACTGTTTTTT.

This clonotype was observed at least ten times. V gene TRBV2 combines with J gene TRBJ2-1; TRBD2 agrees at 7 bases. Germline trimming cut 8 bases from V and 6 bases from J; bases unmatched to any gene: 13. This CDR3 has 15 residues. Germline CDR1 and CDR2: SNHLY and FYNNEI. The CDR3 region has the DNA TGTGCCAGCGGGGGGGGGGGTCCGCGGCGCAATGAGCAGTTCTTC. Protein: CASGGGGPRRNEQFF.

This clonotype showed up many times. The chain employs TRBV18 and TRBJ1-6; D gene ambiguous. Trimming shortened V by 2 bases and J by 6 bases, and 11 bases separated the two germline ends. Germline loops: CDR1 KGHSH, CDR2 LQKENI. The CDR3 is 15 residues long. CDR3 region: CASSPEWNSNSPLHF. In DNA, the CDR3 is TGTGCCAGCTCACCAGAGTGGAACAGTAATTCACCCCTCCACTTT.

This clonotype was detected a few times. Its ends do not fully match the called genes, so a read error is possible. This chain uses TRBV7-2 with TRBJ2-7; a weak D match, TRBD2 (6 bases). The CDR3 consists of 16 residues. Germline V gene data show CDR1 as SGHTA and CDR2 as FQGNSA. This CDR3 reads CASSSILATTSHEQYF. CDR3 bases: TGTGCCAGCAGCTCCATTCTAGCGACAACCTCCCACGAGCAGTACTTC.

The CDR3 DNA follows: TGTGCCAGCAGGCCGATCACCGGCGGCTACAATGAGCAGTTCTTC. This sequence encodes CASRPITGGYNEQFF. This rearrangement joins TRBV6-1 to TRBJ2-1; D is uncertain. The length of the CDR3 is 15 residues. Trimming left V 6 bases short and J 3 bases short, with 15 bases between. Germline assignment: CDR1 MNHNS and CDR2 SASEGT.

This clonotype was picked up many times. This rearrangement joins TRBV28 to TRBJ2-7; 8 positions agree with TRBD2. With V trimmed by 7 bases and J by 4 bases, 18 bases remained unmatched. The germline V gene has CDR1 MDHEN and CDR2 SYDVKM. There are 17 residues in the CDR3. CDR3: CASTTPGGGEDRYEQYF. The CDR3 nucleotides read TGTGCCAGCACCACTCCCGGGGGGGGGGAAGATCGATACGAGCAGTACTTC.

V is TRBV6-1 and J is TRBJ1-2; D perhaps matches TRBD1 (6 bases). Trimming cost V 6 bases and J 10 bases, with 27 bases left between them. The CDR3 runs 16 residues. Germline V gene sequence: CDR1 MNHNS, CDR2 SASEGT. The CDR3, as DNA: TGTGCCAGCAGCTCATCGGGGGGGCAGGCCAGCCCGGACTACACCTTC. Translated, it gives CASSSSGGQASPDYTF.

This clonotype came up once. This chain joins TRBV6-5 and TRBJ1-2, with D unclear. The CDR3 runs 15 residues. Germline CDR1 MNHEY, CDR2 SVGAGI. Trimming removed 0 bases from V and 5 bases from J, with 13 bases in between. CDR3 residues: CASSYSTQSYYGYTF. As DNA, the CDR3 is TGTGCCAGCAGTTACTCGACACAAAGTTATTATGGCTACACCTTC.